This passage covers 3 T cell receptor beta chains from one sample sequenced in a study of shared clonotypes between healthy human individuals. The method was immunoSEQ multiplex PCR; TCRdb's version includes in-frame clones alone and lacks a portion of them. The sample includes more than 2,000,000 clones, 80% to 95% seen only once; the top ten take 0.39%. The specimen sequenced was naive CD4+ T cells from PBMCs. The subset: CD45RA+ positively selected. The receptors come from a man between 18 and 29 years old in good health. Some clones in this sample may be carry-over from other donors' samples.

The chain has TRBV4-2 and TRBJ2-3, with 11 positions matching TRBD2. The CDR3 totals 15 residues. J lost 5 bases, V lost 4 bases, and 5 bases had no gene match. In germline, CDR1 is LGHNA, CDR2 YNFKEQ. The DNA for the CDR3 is TGTGCCAGCAGCCCCTTTAGCGGGAGGGGAGATACGCAGTATTTT. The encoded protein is CASSPFSGRGDTQYF.

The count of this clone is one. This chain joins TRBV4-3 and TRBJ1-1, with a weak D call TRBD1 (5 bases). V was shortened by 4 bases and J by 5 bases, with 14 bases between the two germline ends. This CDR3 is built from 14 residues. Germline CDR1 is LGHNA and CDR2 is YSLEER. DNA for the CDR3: TGCGCCAGCAGCCGACAGAGTCGCGGGACTGAAGCTTTCTTT. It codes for CASSRQSRGTEAFF.

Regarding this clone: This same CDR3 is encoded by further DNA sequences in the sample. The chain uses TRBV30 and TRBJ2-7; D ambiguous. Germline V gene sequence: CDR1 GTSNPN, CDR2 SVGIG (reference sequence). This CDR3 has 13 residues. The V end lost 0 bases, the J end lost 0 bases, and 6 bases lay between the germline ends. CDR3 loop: CAWSVGHSYEQYF. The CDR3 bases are TGTGCCTGGAGTGTTGGCCACTCCTACGAGCAGTACTTC.